The 17 T cell receptor beta chains reported below all come from one sample, sequenced in a study of blood T cell repertoires in COVID-19. The table came from immunoSEQ multiplex PCR; TCRdb's copy has only in-frame clones and leaves some out. The data show 250,000 to 300,000 clones, roughly 79% seen once. The specimen was peripheral blood. The receptors shown here come from a woman aged 60-75 years with active or convalescent COVID-19.

The chain couples TRBV28 to TRBJ2-7, with 7 positions matching TRBD2. Germline V CDR1 and CDR2: MDHEN, SYDVKM. The V and J ends lost 1 base and 1 base, in that order; junction bases with no gene match: 4. CDR3 length equals 15 residues. The CDR3 region is CASSLLASGSYEQYF. CDR3 nucleotides: TGTGCCAGCAGTTTATTGGCTAGCGGATCCTACGAGCAGTACTTC.

The V and J genes are TRBV9 and TRBJ2-3, with a tentative D call TRBD2 (5 bases). The V gene lost 5 bases and the J gene lost 5 bases, with 18 bases spanning the gap. This CDR3 has 15 residues. Germline CDR1 SGDLS, CDR2 YYNGEE. In DNA, the CDR3 is TGTGCCAGCAGGCCCTCGGAGGCCTTCGGAGATACGCAGTATTTT. Translation: CASRPSEAFGDTQYF.

This sequence joins TRBV27 and TRBJ2-5; D is unresolved. The germline gives CDR1 MNHEY, CDR2 SMNVEV (reference sequence). The length of the CDR3 is 13 residues. The germline V and J ends were trimmed by 4 bases and 5 bases, with 11 bases remaining between them. CDR3 nucleotides: TGTGCCAGCAGTTCAGCGATCCCGGAGACCCAGTACTTC. This encodes CASSSAIPETQYF.

This clone is a singleton in its sample. CDR3 in amino acids: CASSPTPTSSRGEQYF. The CDR3 DNA sequence: TGTGCCAGCAGCCCGACCCCGACTAGCTCCCGAGGAGAGCAGTACTTC. The chain employs TRBV4-2 and TRBJ2-7; 7 positions agree with TRBD2. The length of the CDR3 is 16 residues. V was pared by 4 bases and J by 7 bases, with 16 bases of the junction left unmatched. In germline, CDR1 is LGHNA, CDR2 YNFKEQ.

The table lists this clone with many counts. The chain carries TRBV6-2 or TRBV6-3 and TRBJ2-7; maybe TRBD1 (5 bases). Trimming stripped 2 bases from V and 0 bases from J, with 14 bases between. The CDR3 has 16 residues. Germline CDR1 reads MNHEY; CDR2 reads SVGEGT. CDR3 amino acids: CASSYRKGSNSYEQYF. Here the CDR3 DNA reads TGTGCCAGCAGTTACCGCAAGGGGTCGAACTCCTACGAGCAGTACTTC.

The genes are TRBV7-2 and TRBJ1-4; TRBD1 agrees at 7 bases. Germline V gives CDR1 SGHTA, CDR2 FQGNSA. V shed 5 bases and J 7 bases; nucleotides not matched to a gene: 7. The CDR3 extends over 14 amino acids. CDR3 loop: CASSTRQGREKLFF. CDR3 bases: TGTGCCAGCAGCACCCGACAGGGCCGTGAAAAACTGTTTTTT.

The chain couples TRBV19 to TRBJ2-7; 9 positions match TRBD1. Looked up from germline, CDR1 is LNHDA and CDR2 is SQIVND (reference sequence). J lost 6 bases, V lost 6 bases, and 6 bases had no gene match. The length of the CDR3 is 13 residues. The CDR3 DNA is TGTGCCAGTAGACGGGACAGGGTGGGCGAGCAGTACTTC. Residues: CASRRDRVGEQYF.

The chain employs TRBV7-2 and TRBJ2-5; 9 positions match TRBD2. J was trimmed by 4 bases and V by 1 base; bases with no gene match: 4. This CDR3 region has 15 residues. The germline V gene has CDR1 SGHTA and CDR2 FQGNSA. The CDR3 nucleotides read TGTGCCAGCAGCTTAGTGGGCGGGGGGGCAGAGACCCAGTACTTC. Translating it yields CASSLVGGGAETQYF.

This sequence joins TRBV7-9 and TRBJ2-3; TRBD1 is a possible D gene (6 bases). The CDR3 length is 15 residues. Trimming stripped 1 base from V and 2 bases from J, with 10 bases between. Germline-derived CDR1 and CDR2 are SEHNR and FQNEAQ (reference sequence). The CDR3 coding sequence is TGTGCCAGCAGCTTAGGGGCAGGGGTCACAGATACGCAGTATTTT. This gives the protein CASSLGAGVTDTQYF.

CDR3 sequence reads: CASSLYSYEQYF. CDR3 nucleotide sequence: TGTGCCAGCAGCCTTTATTCCTACGAGCAGTACTTC. V and J are TRBV28 and TRBJ2-7; D call uncertain. V lost 6 bases and J 1 base, leaving 7 bases between the germline ends. From germline, CDR1 is MDHEN and CDR2 SYDVKM. The CDR3 consists of 12 residues.

The rearrangement joins TRBV12-3 or TRBV12-4 to TRBJ2-5; TRBD1 might be the D (6 bases). The CDR3 runs 13 residues. The V end was cut by 5 bases, the J end by 4 bases, with 11 bases between. Here the CDR3 reads CASSRTARETQYF. CDR3 sequence (DNA): TGTGCCAGCAGTCGGACAGCCAGAGAGACCCAGTACTTC.

The chain couples TRBV20-1 to TRBJ2-3; possible D gene TRBD2, 7 bases. CDR3 length equals 15 residues. V shed 3 bases and J shed 4 bases, with 17 bases lying between them. Germline V gene sequence: CDR1 DFQATT, CDR2 SNEGSKA (reference sequence). DNA for the CDR3: TGCAGTGCTAGTGAGGGGGGGGTCCAGCCAGATACGCAGTATTTT. Translation: CSASEGGVQPDTQYF.

The rearrangement joins TRBV11-1 to TRBJ2-7; 10 bases align to TRBD1. V shed 3 bases, J shed 5 bases, and the junction held 10 bases outside the gene matches. CDR3 length: 16 amino acids. Germline V gene data show CDR1 as SGHAT and CDR2 as FQDESV (reference sequence). The CDR3 DNA reads TGTGCCAGCAGCTTCCCCGGGACAGGGGTTGGAGACGAGCAGTACTTC. It encodes CASSFPGTGVGDEQYF. Complete variable domain (other parts from reference TRBV11-1 and TRBJ2-7): EAEVAQSPRYKITEKSQAVAFWCDPISGHATLYWYRQILGQGPELLVQFQDESVVDDSQLPKDRFSAERLKGVDSTLKIQPAELGDSAMYLCASSFPGTGVGDEQYFGPGTRLTVT.

V usage is TRBV6-2 or TRBV6-3 and J usage is TRBJ2-4, with D perhaps matching TRBD2 (6 bases). Trimming left V 4 bases short and J 9 bases short, with 13 bases between. The CDR3 is 13 residues long. Per germline, CDR1 MNHEY and CDR2 SVGEGT. This CDR3 reads CASSSGPGSIQYF. DNA of the CDR3: TGTGCCAGCAGTTCGGGACCCGGGAGCATTCAGTACTTC.

This chain uses TRBV4-1 with TRBJ1-4; TRBD1 might be the D (6 bases). The CDR3 runs to 16 residues. The germline CDR1 and CDR2 sequences are MGHRA and YSYEKL. V was clipped by 2 bases and J by 7 bases, with 17 bases between them. The CDR3 coding sequence is TGCGCCAGCAGCCAAAGGGAGTCCGGGGGGCGTGAAAAACTGTTTTTT. It encodes CASSQRESGGREKLFF.

This rearrangement joins TRBV5-1 to TRBJ1-2; the D gene is possibly TRBD1 (6 bases). The germline CDR1 and CDR2 sequences are SGHRS and YFSETQ. The CDR3 loop spans 14 amino acids. The ends were cut back, 4 bases at V and 1 base at J, with 11 bases in the middle. Here the CDR3 reads CASSPEQGNYGYTF. CDR3 DNA sequence: TGCGCCAGCAGCCCCGAACAGGGTAACTATGGCTACACCTTC.

V is TRBV12-5 and J is TRBJ1-4; D is perhaps TRBD1 (6 bases). This CDR3 region has 13 residues. Trimming stripped 7 bases from V and 8 bases from J, with 14 bases between. Looked up from germline, CDR1 is LGHNT and CDR2 is FRNRAP. This chain's CDR3 is CASARAGAEKLFF. The CDR3 DNA reads as TGTGCTAGTGCCCGGGCAGGGGCGGAAAAACTGTTTTTT.